The 6 T cell receptor beta chains below were found in one sample sequenced in a study of T cells in narcolepsy. Assay: immunoSEQ multiplex PCR; the TCRdb copy retains only in-frame clones and omits some. Here the sample spans 30,000 to 45,000 clones, around 85% being singletons. The sequenced sample consisted of CD45RA- memory CD4+ T cells from PBMCs. These receptors came from a human donor with narcolepsy.

The chain recombines TRBV5-1 with TRBJ2-1; 10 bases are shared with TRBD2. The CDR3 totals 16 residues. Germline CDR1 is SGHRS and CDR2 is YFSETQ. J was trimmed by 9 bases and V by 0 bases; bases with no gene match: 9. This CDR3 is CASSLVSGGAYGEQFF. CDR3 bases: TGCGCCAGCAGCTTGGTGAGCGGGGGGGCCTACGGTGAGCAGTTCTTC.

This clone was seen more than once but under ten times. This chain links TRBV11-3 with TRBJ1-4, with D unresolved. The CDR3 loop spans 14 amino acids. Looked up from germline, CDR1 is SGHNT and CDR2 is YENEEA. V was cut by 3 bases and J by 4 bases, with 9 bases left in between. The CDR3 DNA is TGTGCCAGCAGCTTTTATTTCTATAATGAAAAACTGTTTTTT. As protein: CASSFYFYNEKLFF.

The chain is built from TRBV30 and TRBJ1-1; 8 nucleotides agree with TRBD1. Per the germline V gene, CDR1 is GTSNPN and CDR2 is SVGIG (reference sequence). CDR3 length: 14 amino acids. Unmatched junction bases numbered 11, after V lost 2 bases and J lost 9 bases. The CDR3 reads CAWSPQGGGVKAFF. The CDR3 bases are TGTGCCTGGAGTCCACAGGGGGGGGGAGTAAAAGCTTTCTTT.

The chain couples TRBV19 to TRBJ1-5; 7 nucleotides align to TRBD1. Germline lookup yields CDR1 LNHDA and CDR2 SQIVND (reference sequence). CDR3 length equals 15 residues. The V and J ends lost 5 bases and 4 bases, in that order; junction bases with no gene match: 8. The CDR3 bases are TGTGCCAGTAGTGGGGGACAGACCTCAAATCAGCCCCAGCATTTT. It specifies CASSGGQTSNQPQHF.

The V and J genes are TRBV7-9 and TRBJ1-1; 7 bases agree with TRBD1. This CDR3 is 14 amino acids long. CDR1 is SEHNR and CDR2 is FQNEAQ in the germline V gene (reference sequence). With V trimmed by 11 bases and J by 0 bases, 9 bases remained unmatched. CDR3 region: CAGGGDSLNTEAFF. The CDR3 DNA sequence: TGTGCCGGAGGGGGGGACAGCCTGAACACTGAAGCTTTCTTT.

The chain has TRBV7-8 and TRBJ2-7; D is undetermined. Trimming removed 4 bases at V and 5 bases at J, with 12 bases between. The CDR3 has 13 amino acids. CDR1 is SGHVS and CDR2 is FQNEAQ in the germline V gene. The CDR3 bases are TGTGCCAGCAGCTCCCCCGCTTCAGACGAGCAGTACTTC. Protein sequence: CASSSPASDEQYF.